This T cell receptor (beta chain) was sequenced for a study of T cell changes during pregnancy in multiple sclerosis. The CDR3 is made up of 16 amino acids. Germline V gene data show CDR1 as SGHTA and CDR2 as FQGNSA. V was pared by 2 bases and J by 2 bases, with 13 bases between. The table came from immunoSEQ multiplex PCR; TCRdb's copy has only in-frame clones and leaves some out. The table includes about 61,000 clones, about nine tenths detected once. This chain connects TRBV7-2 to TRBJ1-5; D might be TRBD1 (5 bases). This TCR came from a female donor in good health, enrolled as a control in a pregnancy study. The sample here was peripheral blood, taken in the first trimester of pregnancy. The CDR3 reads CASSLTGILGNQPQHF. The CDR3, as DNA: TGTGCCAGCAGCTTAACAGGAATTTTAGGCAATCAGCCCCAGCATTTT. Full variable domain (outside the CDR3, taken from reference TRBV7-2 and TRBJ1-5): GAGVSQSPSNKVTEKGKDVELRCDPISGHTALYWYRQSLGQGLEFLIYFQGNSAPDKSGLPSDRFSAERTGGSVSTLTIQRTQQEDSAVYLCASSLTGILGNQPQHFGDGTRLSIL.